Included here is one T cell receptor beta chain sequence, with context. Enrollees, about 18 to 89 years old, lived in about two dozen US areas. This sample was taken from a study of blood T cell repertoires in COVID-19. How the authors handled the data: Amplified reference gene primers provided the basis for estimating nucleated cell counts. Repertoires were generated with immunoSEQ multiplex PCR, while TCRdb's copy carries only in-frame clones and drops some. The V and J calls and clone size were taken over from that table, and D and trimming were inferred from the DNA. The profile shows 200,000 or so clones, 80% to 85% of them singletons. Germline values: CDR1 MNHEY, CDR2 SVGAGI. The CDR3 length is 16 residues. Losses at the gene ends were 4 bases for V and 4 bases for J; bases not matched to a gene: 6.

V and J are TRBV6-5 and TRBJ1-6, with TRBD1 matching over 8 bases. The sequence was obtained from a man aged 35-49 years who had recovered from COVID-19. The sequencing input was PBMCs or T cells enriched from blood (not recorded which). CDR3 DNA sequence: TGTGCCAGCAGTTCCCCAGGGGGCACTTATAATTCACCCCTCCACTTT. It is translated as CASSSPGGTYNSPLHF.